This T cell receptor beta chain was documented in a study of identical twins. Between the trimmed V and J ends, which lost 4 bases and 4 bases, there was a span of 15 bases. The germline V gene has CDR1 SGHTS and CDR2 YDEGEE. The CDR3 is made up of 15 amino acids. This clonotype was picked up a small number of times. TCRdb reprocessed the 5' RACE reads with MiXCR, giving one entry per CDR3 protein. The sample has 700,000 or so distinct CDR3 sequences; more than 6.5% are singletons. This sample also appeared in a second study, on yellow fever vaccine responses in identical twins.

The sample taken for sequencing was PBMCs. The sequence was collected from a woman between 18 and 29 years old in good health. This sequence joins TRBV5-8 and TRBJ1-5; no clear D gene. In nucleotides, the CDR3 is TGTGCCAGCAGCCCCCGACCGCTGATGAATCAGCCCCAGCATTTT. Translation gives CASSPRPLMNQPQHF.